A selection of T cell receptor beta chains follows, all from one sample in a study of OX40 agonist ivuxolimab in advanced cancers. Sequencing used immunoSEQ multiplex PCR; TCRdb keeps in-frame clones, though not all of them. The sample lists around 67,000 clones; about 80% were seen once. Sequencing was performed on CD4+ or CD8+ T cells sorted from blood, taken in a trial of the OX40 agonist ivuxolimab. The receptors shown here come from an adult with an advanced solid tumor such as melanoma, head and neck, liver or kidney cancer. Each CDR3 is given with its conserved first and last residue. The D gene is left open where the match is weak. For some rows the clone size is stated as once, few or many, or as a class when expanded; others skip it.

j_call | clone_size | d_call | v_call | cdr3_nt | cdr3_aa
TRBJ1-2 | once | TRBD1 | TRBV25-1 | TGTGCCAGCAGTGTACCGGGACAGGAGATGTATGGCTACACCTTC | CASSVPGQEMYGYTF
TRBJ2-5 | NA | NA | TRBV7-2 | TGTGCCAGCAGCTTCGGGCGGCAGGAGACCCAGTACTTC | CASSFGRQETQYF
TRBJ2-1 | NA | NA | TRBV4-1 | TGCGCCAGCAGCCCGATACAGGCCCTCTCCTACAATGAGCAGTTCTTC | CASSPIQALSYNEQFF
TRBJ1-4 | NA | NA | TRBV9 | TGTGCCAGCAGCGTATTGGGGACCCCTAATGAAAAACTGTTTTTT | CASSVLGTPNEKLFF
TRBJ2-4 | NA | NA | TRBV5-3 | TGTGCCCAGGTTGGACCTCTAGCCAAAAACATTCAGTACTTC | CAQVGPLAKNIQYF
TRBJ2-7 | few | TRBD1 | TRBV19 | TGTGCCAGCGGACGGGACAGGGTTAGCGAGCAGTACTTC | CASGRDRVSEQYF
TRBJ2-3 | NA | NA | TRBV5-1 | TGCGCCAGCAGCTTGGACGGGACAAGCACAGATACGCAGTATTTT | CASSLDGTSTDTQYF
TRBJ1-5 | few | NA | TRBV10-2 | TGCGCCAGCAGTGAGCATGGGGGTGCCAATCAGCCCCAGCATTTT | CASSEHGGANQPQHF
TRBJ1-1 | few | NA | TRBV19 | TGTGCCAGTAGTAGAACGACGGGAGTGACTGAAGCTTTCTTT | CASSRTTGVTEAFF
TRBJ2-3 | NA | TRBD1 | TRBV6-1 | TGTGCCAGCAGTGATTTCGGGACAGGGTCAGATACGCAGTATTTT | CASSDFGTGSDTQYF
TRBJ1-5 | NA | NA | TRBV5-1 | TGCGCCAGCAGCCCGGGACACGACAATCAGCCCCAGCATTTT | CASSPGHDNQPQHF
TRBJ2-5 | NA | NA | TRBV19 | TGTGCCAGTAGTATTCAGGGTTGGGAGACCCAGTACTTC | CASSIQGWETQYF
TRBJ2-7 | NA | TRBD1 | TRBV27 | TGTGCCAGCAGAGGACAGGGTCCCTACGAGCAGTACTTC | CASRGQGPYEQYF
TRBJ1-1 | NA | TRBD1 | TRBV6-1 | TGTGCCAGCAGTATTCGGACAGGGGGCACTGAAGCTTTCTTT | CASSIRTGGTEAFF
TRBJ2-3 | NA | NA | TRBV10-3 | TGTGCCATCAGTAAGAGGGACTCACCGGCTTTGGATACGCAGTATTTT | CAISKRDSPALDTQYF
TRBJ2-7 | NA | NA | TRBV2 | TGTGCCAGCAGGATGAGGGCCTTGCCTAACTACGAGCAGTACTTC | CASRMRALPNYEQYF
TRBJ2-7 | once | NA | TRBV2 | TGTGCCAGCAGTGTCGTGGGGGGAGGTTACGAGCAGTACTTC | CASSVVGGGYEQYF
TRBJ1-3 | NA | NA | TRBV18 | TGTGCCAGCTCACCGAAAGGGGTCTCTGGAAACACCATATATTTT | CASSPKGVSGNTIYF
TRBJ2-3 | few | TRBD2 | TRBV7-9 | TGTGCCAGCAGCTATCTGAGACTAGCGGGGGGTGGGGCAGATACGCAGTATTTT | CASSYLRLAGGGADTQYF
TRBJ1-2 | once | TRBD1 | TRBV7-9 | TGTGCCAGCAGCTTAGGGGGAACAGGGGACTACACCTTC | CASSLGGTGDYTF
TRBJ2-7 | once | NA | TRBV5-4 | TGTGCCAGCAGCCTAGGAATTATTTCCGAGCAGTACTTC | CASSLGIISEQYF
TRBJ1-2 | NA | NA | TRBV6-1 | TGTGCCAGCAGTGAATGGGGGGGCTATGGCTACACCTTC | CASSEWGGYGYTF
TRBJ1-4 | few | TRBD1 | TRBV9 | TGTGCCAGCAGCGTAGGAGCGAGACAGGGTGAAAAACTGTTTTTT | CASSVGARQGEKLFF
TRBJ1-1 | NA | NA | TRBV19 | TGTGCCAGTAGTCCGGGACTAAAGAACACTGAAGCTTTCTTT | CASSPGLKNTEAFF
TRBJ1-4 | NA | TRBD1 | TRBV7-9 | TGTGCCAGCAGCTTATCGGGACAGATCAAAACTAATGAAAAACTGTTTTTT | CASSLSGQIKTNEKLFF
TRBJ2-7 | NA | NA | TRBV9 | TGTGCCAGCAGCGTAAATGACGAGCAGTACTTC | CASSVNDEQYF
TRBJ2-2 | few | TRBD1 | TRBV7-8 | TGTGCCAGCAGCCTAAGACCGACCGGGACAGCCACCGGGGAGCTGTTTTTT | CASSLRPTGTATGELFF
TRBJ2-3 | NA | NA | TRBV7-3 | TGTGCCAGCAGCCTGAACACTGGCACAGATACGCAGTATTTT | CASSLNTGTDTQYF
TRBJ1-6 | many | NA | TRBV2 | TGTGCCAGCAGTCTGGGAGGGGTAAGGAATAATTCACCCCTCCACTTT | CASSLGGVRNNSPLHF